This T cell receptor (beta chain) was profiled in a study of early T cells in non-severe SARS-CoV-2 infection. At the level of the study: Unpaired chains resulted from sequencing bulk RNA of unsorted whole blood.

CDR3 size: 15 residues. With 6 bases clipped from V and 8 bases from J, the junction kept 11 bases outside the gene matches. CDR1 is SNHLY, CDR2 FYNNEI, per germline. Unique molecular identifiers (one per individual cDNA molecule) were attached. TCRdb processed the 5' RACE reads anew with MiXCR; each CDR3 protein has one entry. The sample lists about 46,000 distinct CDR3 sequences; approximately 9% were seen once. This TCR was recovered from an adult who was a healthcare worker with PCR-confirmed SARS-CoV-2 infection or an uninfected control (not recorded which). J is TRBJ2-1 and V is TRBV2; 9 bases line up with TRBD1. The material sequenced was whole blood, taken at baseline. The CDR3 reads CASRMGQGLHDEQFF. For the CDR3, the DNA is TGTGCCAGCAGGATGGGACAGGGTCTCCACGATGAGCAGTTCTTC.